Described below is a single T cell receptor beta chain sequence and its context. Its specificity is unknown. At one of its ends the junction is not consistent with the germline gene, which may arise from a read error. The CDR3 length is 15 residues. Germline V CDR1 and CDR2: SEHNR, FQNEAQ (reference sequence). Each of the donors was a healthy bone marrow donor. Though nominally healthy at sampling, donors likely had unrecorded immune exposures. PCR primers comprised 60 Vbeta and 13 Jbeta primers. The table came from immunoSEQ multiplex PCR; TCRdb's copy has only in-frame clones and leaves some out. Among about 92,000 clones listed, 70% to 90% were seen once. These data are taken from a study of cytomegalovirus exposure and HLA in healthy donors. Overall study results and limits: In all likelihood, a cluster of highly shared sequence variants was a sequencing artifact. While the bulk of TCR sequences proved rare, some public TCRs turned up in many donors.

The TCR originated in a man between 18 and 29 years old in good health and CMV-seronegative. Sequences were obtained from PBMCs. V and J are TRBV7-9 and TRBJ2-3; 7 nucleotides align to TRBD1. The CDR3 loop is CSSSLGDRTLDTQYF. CDR3 coding DNA: TGTTCCAGCAGCTTAGGGGACAGAACCCTAGATACGCAGTATTTT.